This TCR beta chain is drawn from a study of T cell responses to AZD1222 COVID-19 vaccine. Sequencing used immunoSEQ multiplex PCR; TCRdb keeps in-frame clones, though not all of them. Counted here are 75,000 to 95,000 clones, approximately 90% occurring once; the ten biggest clones make up around 30%. Between the trimmed V and J ends, which lost 3 bases and 4 bases, there was a span of 7 bases. The length of the CDR3 is 13 residues. CDR1 and CDR2 from the germline V gene are SGHTA and FQGNSA. General study points: Clonal diversity may have been underestimated in mostly white British donors.

Second-dose schedules of about 4 or about 12 weeks were combined. Note on this clone: What it binds is not known.

The sequenced sample was peripheral blood, obtained 28 days after the second AZD1222 dose. The V and J genes are TRBV7-2 and TRBJ1-5, with D unclear. The TCR comes from an adult who received the AZD1222 COVID-19 vaccine. The CDR3 bases are TGTGCCAGCAGCTTCGATGGTAATCAGCCCCAGCATTTT. It specifies CASSFDGNQPQHF.